Reported below is one TCR beta chain. Its antigen remains unidentified. Base qualities are not provided; no much larger clone lies one nucleotide away. The protocol used for the library was the immunoSEQ multiplex PCR assay. On the study's bioinformatics: A statistical classification framework was developed to diagnose cytomegalovirus status using the catalog of TCR beta chain sequences. The immuneACCESS repertoire file appears here via TCRdb, limited to in-frame rearrangements. These files lack a portion of the clones; in checked studies, under half of the deficit traces to unresolved V genes, and the cause of the others is not known. V, J and clone size derive from that table, while D and trimming were established from the DNA sequence. For this sample there are approximately 90,000 clones; roughly 96% appear just once. The top ten hold less than 0.8% of the sample. The data are from a study of cytomegalovirus exposure and HLA in healthy donors (dated by TCRdb to the late 2010s). Concerning the study at large: The 666 repertoires of the first cohort and the 110 or so validation repertoires were produced on the same platform, according to a later analysis. The study was designed to test whether signatures of past pathogen exposure could be identified by cataloging public T cell receptors. In addition to the first cohort of approximately 670 subjects, a separate validation cohort of 100 to 150 different subjects was used. High-throughput TCR immunosequencing, statistical association of individual TCRs with disease status, and machine learning were combined to predict cytomegalovirus infection status. What the study reported, not specific to this receptor: The study gave a list of some 150 TCR beta chains associated with cytomegalovirus. Across donors, most TCR sequences were observed very rarely, whereas some public TCRs were present in many individuals. A few of the identified cytomegalovirus-associated TCR beta chains were confirmed in vitro to be specific for cytomegalovirus antigens. It was suggested by the authors that the approach could potentially be generalized to other disease states and immunological phenotypes. All 120 or so repertoires were used to score co-occurrence in the validation cohort in a later analysis, because that analysis had no HLA typing for the cohort. The classifier was reported to diagnose cytomegalovirus status with high specificity and sensitivity in both the original cohort and the validation cohort. Subsequent analysis determined that TCRs grouped into clusters in the first cohort also showed a tendency toward co-occurrence across the roughly 110 validation repertoires, and approximately 93% of cluster scores exceeded 0.

The CDR1 and CDR2 encoded by the germline V gene are SGHRS and YFSETQ. CDR3 length: 15 amino acids, cysteine to phenylalanine. Only the CDR3 region is kept as DNA, spanning 45 bases read in frame from base 1. The junction shows trimming of 0 bases on V and 4 bases on J, and the gene matches do not reach 2 bases of it. The donors were included in the validation cohort of over a hundred subjects, a group kept apart from the roughly 700-subject first cohort. Sequenced input: PBMCs. The sequence links TRBV5-1 to TRBJ2-3; 10 of the junction bases match TRBD2. This receptor was taken from a man aged 18-30 years in good health and CMV-seronegative. The bases read TGCGCCAGCAGCTTGGGAGCGGGAGGGGCAGATACGCAGTATTTT. Its protein is CASSLGAGGADTQYF.